These T cell receptor beta chains were read from a single sample in a study of T-cell memory formation after mild COVID-19. One entry per CDR3 protein, called by TCRdb with MiXCR from the 5' RACE reads. Here the sample spans a few hundred thousand distinct CDR3 sequences, 19% being singletons. What was sequenced was PBMCs or a T cell subset sorted from them (not recorded which). These receptors came from a man younger than 30 who had mild COVID-19 (a few samples of this study predate the infection). Cell type and time point are not known. Each CDR3 is given with its conserved first and last residue. The order of the fields is clone size, V gene, J gene, D gene, CDR3 protein, CDR3 DNA. D genes are given only for firm matches. Not every row has a clone size; where given, it reads once, few, many or a size class.

size: -; V: TRBV3-1; J: TRBJ2-5; D: -; CDR3: CASSHYETQYF; DNA: TGTGCCAGCAGCCATTATGAGACCCAGTACTTC
size: -; V: TRBV6-2/TRBV6-3; J: TRBJ2-6; D: -; CDR3: CASSYPPGGANVLTF; DNA: TGTGCCAGCAGTTACCCCCCGGGTGGGGCCAACGTCCTGACTTTC
size: -; V: TRBV15; J: TRBJ2-1; D: TRBD2; CDR3: CATSRDSGGYNEQFF; DNA: TGTGCCACCAGCAGAGATAGCGGGGGCTACAATGAGCAGTTCTTC
size: -; V: TRBV3-1; J: TRBJ2-1; D: -; CDR3: CASSQRRADYNEQFF; DNA: TGTGCCAGCAGCCAGCGAAGGGCGGACTACAATGAGCAGTTCTTC
size: -; V: TRBV5-4; J: TRBJ2-7; D: -; CDR3: CASGSPGVSEQYF; DNA: TGTGCCAGCGGGAGCCCCGGGGTCTCCGAGCAGTACTTC
size: -; V: TRBV30; J: TRBJ2-2; D: -; CDR3: CAWVNTGELFF; DNA: TGTGCCTGGGTGAACACCGGGGAGCTGTTTTTT
size: -; V: TRBV11-2; J: TRBJ2-2; D: -; CDR3: CASSRSGIGELFF; DNA: TGTGCCAGCAGCCGATCAGGGATCGGGGAGCTGTTTTTT
size: few; V: TRBV5-1; J: TRBJ2-1; D: -; CDR3: CASSADFYNEQFF; DNA: TGCGCCAGCAGTGCCGACTTTTACAATGAGCAGTTCTTC
size: -; V: TRBV12-3/TRBV12-4; J: TRBJ2-3; D: -; CDR3: CASSVGASTDTQYF; DNA: TGTGCCAGCAGTGTCGGGGCTAGCACAGATACGCAGTATTTT
size: few; V: TRBV10-3; J: TRBJ1-1; D: -; CDR3: CAISDRGKNTEAFF; DNA: TGTGCCATCAGTGATCGGGGGAAGAACACTGAAGCTTTCTTT
size: few; V: TRBV28; J: TRBJ1-5; D: -; CDR3: CASRSGGNQPQHF; DNA: TGTGCCAGCAGATCAGGGGGCAATCAGCCCCAGCATTTT
size: few; V: TRBV7-2; J: TRBJ2-5; D: TRBD1; CDR3: CASSPSTGSETQYF; DNA: TGTGCCAGCAGCCCGTCGACAGGGTCAGAGACCCAGTACTTC